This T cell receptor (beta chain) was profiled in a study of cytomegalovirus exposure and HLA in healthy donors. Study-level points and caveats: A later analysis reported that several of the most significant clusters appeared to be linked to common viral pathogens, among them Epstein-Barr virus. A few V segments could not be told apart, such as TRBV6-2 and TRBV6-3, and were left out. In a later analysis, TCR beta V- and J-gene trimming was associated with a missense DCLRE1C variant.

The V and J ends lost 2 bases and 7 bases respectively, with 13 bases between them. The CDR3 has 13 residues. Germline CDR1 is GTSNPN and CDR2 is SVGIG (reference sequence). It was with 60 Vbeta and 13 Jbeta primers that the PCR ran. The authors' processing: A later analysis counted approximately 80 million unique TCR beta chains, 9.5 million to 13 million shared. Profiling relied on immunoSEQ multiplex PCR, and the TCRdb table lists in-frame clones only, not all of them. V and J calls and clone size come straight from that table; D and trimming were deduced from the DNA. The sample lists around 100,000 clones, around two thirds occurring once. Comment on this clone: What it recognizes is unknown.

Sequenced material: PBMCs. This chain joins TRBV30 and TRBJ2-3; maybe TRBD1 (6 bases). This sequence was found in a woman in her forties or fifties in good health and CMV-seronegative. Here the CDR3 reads CAWSLQGQYTQYF. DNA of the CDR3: TGTGCCTGGAGTTTACAGGGCCAATATACGCAGTATTTT.